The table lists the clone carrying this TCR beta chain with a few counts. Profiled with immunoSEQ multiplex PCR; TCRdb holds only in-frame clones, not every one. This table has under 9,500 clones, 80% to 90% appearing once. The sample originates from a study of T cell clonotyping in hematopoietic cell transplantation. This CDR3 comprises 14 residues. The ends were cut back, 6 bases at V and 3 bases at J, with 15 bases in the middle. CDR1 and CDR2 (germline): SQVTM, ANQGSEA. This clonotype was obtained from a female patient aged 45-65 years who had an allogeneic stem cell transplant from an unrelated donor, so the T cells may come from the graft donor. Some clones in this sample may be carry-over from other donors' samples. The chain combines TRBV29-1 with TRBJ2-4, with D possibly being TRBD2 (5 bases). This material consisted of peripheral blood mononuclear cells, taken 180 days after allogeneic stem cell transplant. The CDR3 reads CSVGEGKDKNIQYF. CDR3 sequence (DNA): TGCAGCGTGGGAGAGGGAAAAGACAAAAACATTCAGTACTTC.